Given below is one TCR beta chain in context. This clonotype has a handful of counts. The antigen it binds to is not known. Base quality data are lacking; no much larger clone is found one base away. This entry is derived from a study of T-cell reconstitution after alpha-beta-depleted transplantation in children (dated by TCRdb to about 2016). Context from the whole study: Using TCR repertoire profiling, the study followed T-cell immune reconstitution in a quantitative way in children after TCRalphabeta/CD19-depleted allogeneic hematopoietic cell transplantation.

Libraries were made using PCR. Sequencing was performed on an Illumina HiSeq 2500. To normalize quantification of the TCRbeta repertoire, the TCR libraries were built with molecular barcoding that relied on unique molecular identifiers. TCRdb trimmed the raw reads at Q25, called clones with MiXCR and kept productive beta chains. Rows are unified per CDR3 protein, each entry keeping the most common DNA and genes. The sample has about 610,000 distinct CDR3 sequences on record, roughly 10% of them singletons. Around 4% of the sample comes from the top ten. Here the sequenced sample was PBMCs from the stem cell graft donor, taken from the stem cell graft. This clonotype was obtained from a human donor who donated a stem cell graft to a child with acute myeloid leukemia.

DNA sequence: TGTGCCACCAGCGGGGGCCCTTCTAGCACAGATACGCAGTATTTT. Its protein is CATSGGPSSTDTQYF. Recombination joined TRBV15 with TRBJ2-3; TRBD1 is a possible D gene, resting on 6 matching bases. At the junction V is shortened by 5 bases and J by 0 bases, with 12 bases in between. CDR1 and CDR2 were assigned from the germline V gene (reference sequence) as LNHNV and YYDKDF. The CDR3 numbers 15 residues from cysteine through phenylalanine. The CDR3 DNA has 45 bases and is translated from base 1.